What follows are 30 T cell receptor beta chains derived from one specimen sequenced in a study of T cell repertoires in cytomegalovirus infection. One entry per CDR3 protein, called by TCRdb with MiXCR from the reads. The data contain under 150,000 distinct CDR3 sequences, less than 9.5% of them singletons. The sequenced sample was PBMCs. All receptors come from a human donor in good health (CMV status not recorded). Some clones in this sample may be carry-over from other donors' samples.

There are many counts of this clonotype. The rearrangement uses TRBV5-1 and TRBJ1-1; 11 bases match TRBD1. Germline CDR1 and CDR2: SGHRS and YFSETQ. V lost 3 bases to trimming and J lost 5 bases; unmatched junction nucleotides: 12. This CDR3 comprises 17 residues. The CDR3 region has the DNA TGCGCCAGCAGCTCCACCTGGACAGGGGGCCAAGGGACTGAAGCTTTCTTT. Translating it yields CASSSTWTGGQGTEAFF. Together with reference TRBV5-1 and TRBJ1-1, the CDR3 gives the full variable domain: KAGVTQTPRYLIKTRGQQVTLSCSPISGHRSVSWYQQTPGQGLQFLFEYFSETQRNKGNFPGRFSGRQFSNSRSEMNVSTLELGDSALYLCASSSTWTGGQGTEAFFGQGTRLTVV.

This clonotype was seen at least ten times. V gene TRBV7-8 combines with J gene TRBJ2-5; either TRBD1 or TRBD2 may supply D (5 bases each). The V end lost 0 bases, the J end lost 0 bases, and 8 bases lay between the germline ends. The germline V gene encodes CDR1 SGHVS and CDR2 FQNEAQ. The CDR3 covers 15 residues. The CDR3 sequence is CASSLAGPDQETQYF. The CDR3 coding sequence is TGTGCCAGCAGCTTAGCGGGACCCGACCAAGAGACCCAGTACTTC.

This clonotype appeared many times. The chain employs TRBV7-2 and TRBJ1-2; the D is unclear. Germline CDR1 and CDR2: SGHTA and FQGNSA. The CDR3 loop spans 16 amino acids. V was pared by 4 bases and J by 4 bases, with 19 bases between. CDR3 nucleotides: TGTGCCAGCAGCTCCCGGACCGACGGCGTCACCTATGGCTACACCTTC. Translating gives CASSSRTDGVTYGYTF.

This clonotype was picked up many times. CDR3 loop: CASSLAGGGNTEAFF. The CDR3 DNA is TGTGCCAGCAGCTTAGCAGGAGGGGGTAACACTGAAGCTTTCTTT. The chain employs TRBV7-2 and TRBJ1-1; D may be TRBD1 (6 bases). The CDR3 contains 15 residues. The germline V and J ends were trimmed by 0 bases and 2 bases, with 10 bases remaining between them. Looked up from germline, CDR1 is SGHTA and CDR2 is FQGNSA.

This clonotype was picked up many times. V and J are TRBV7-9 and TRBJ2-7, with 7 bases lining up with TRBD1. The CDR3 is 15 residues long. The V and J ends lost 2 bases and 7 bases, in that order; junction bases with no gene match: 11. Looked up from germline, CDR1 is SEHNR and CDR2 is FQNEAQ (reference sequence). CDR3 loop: CASSLSRQGAREQYF. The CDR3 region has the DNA TGTGCCAGCAGCTTATCTAGACAGGGCGCTAGGGAGCAGTACTTC.

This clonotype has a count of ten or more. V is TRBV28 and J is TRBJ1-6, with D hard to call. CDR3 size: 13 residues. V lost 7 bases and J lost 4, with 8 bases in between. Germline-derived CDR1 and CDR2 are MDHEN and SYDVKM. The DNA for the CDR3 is TGTGCCAGCATTAAGAATTATAATTCACCCCTCCACTTT. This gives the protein CASIKNYNSPLHF.

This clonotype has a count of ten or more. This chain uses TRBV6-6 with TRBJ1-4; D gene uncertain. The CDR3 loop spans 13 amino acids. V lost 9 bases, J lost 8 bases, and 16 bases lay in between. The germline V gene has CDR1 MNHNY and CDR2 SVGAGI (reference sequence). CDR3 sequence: CASTQWPGEKLFF. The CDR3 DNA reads TGTGCCAGTACACAGTGGCCCGGGGAAAAACTGTTTTTT.

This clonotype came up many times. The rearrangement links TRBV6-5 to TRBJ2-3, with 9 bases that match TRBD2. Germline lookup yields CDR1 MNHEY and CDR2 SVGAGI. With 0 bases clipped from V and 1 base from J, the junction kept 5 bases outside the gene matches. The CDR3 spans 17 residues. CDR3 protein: CASSYSGRLAGTDTQYF. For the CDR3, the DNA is TGTGCCAGCAGTTACTCCGGCCGACTAGCGGGCACAGATACGCAGTATTTT.

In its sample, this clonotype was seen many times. CDR3 sequence reads: CASSLVATEAFF. CDR3 nucleotides: TGTGCCAGCAGCTTAGTAGCCACTGAAGCTTTCTTT. This rearrangement joins TRBV7-2 to TRBJ1-1, with D unclear. The V end lost 1 base, the J end lost 4 bases, and 4 bases lay between the germline ends. This CDR3 has 12 amino acids. Per germline, CDR1 SGHTA and CDR2 FQGNSA. The whole variable domain, filled in from reference TRBV7-2 and TRBJ1-1, reads GAGVSQSPSNKVTEKGKDVELRCDPISGHTALYWYRQSLGQGLEFLIYFQGNSAPDKSGLPSDRFSAERTGGSVSTLTIQRTQQEDSAVYLCASSLVATEAFFGQGTRLTVV.

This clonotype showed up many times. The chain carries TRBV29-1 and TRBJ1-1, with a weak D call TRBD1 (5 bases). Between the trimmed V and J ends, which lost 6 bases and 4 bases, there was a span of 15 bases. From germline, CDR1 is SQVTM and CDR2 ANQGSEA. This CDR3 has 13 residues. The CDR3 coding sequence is TGCAGCGTCCAGGACACCGAGGGCACTGAAGCTTTCTTT. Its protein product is CSVQDTEGTEAFF.

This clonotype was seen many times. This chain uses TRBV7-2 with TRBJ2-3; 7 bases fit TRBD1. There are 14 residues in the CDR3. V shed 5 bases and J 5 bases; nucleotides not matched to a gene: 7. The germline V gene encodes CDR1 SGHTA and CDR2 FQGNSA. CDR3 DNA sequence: TGTGCCAGCAGCGAGACCTCAGGGGGAGATACGCAGTATTTT. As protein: CASSETSGGDTQYF.

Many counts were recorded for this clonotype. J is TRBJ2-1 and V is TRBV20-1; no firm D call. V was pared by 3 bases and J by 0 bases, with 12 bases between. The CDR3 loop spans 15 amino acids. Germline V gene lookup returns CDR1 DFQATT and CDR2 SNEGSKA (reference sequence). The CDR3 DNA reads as TGCAGTGCTAGTCGAGTTCTTAGCTCCTACAATGAGCAGTTCTTC. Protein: CSASRVLSSYNEQFF.

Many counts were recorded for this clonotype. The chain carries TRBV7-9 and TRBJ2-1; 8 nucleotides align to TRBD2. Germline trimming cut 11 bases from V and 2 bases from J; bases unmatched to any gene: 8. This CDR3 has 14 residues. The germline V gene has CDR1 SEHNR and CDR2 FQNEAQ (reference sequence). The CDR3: CALPAGGAYNEQFF. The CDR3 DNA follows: TGTGCCCTCCCGGCGGGGGGCGCCTACAATGAGCAGTTCTTC.

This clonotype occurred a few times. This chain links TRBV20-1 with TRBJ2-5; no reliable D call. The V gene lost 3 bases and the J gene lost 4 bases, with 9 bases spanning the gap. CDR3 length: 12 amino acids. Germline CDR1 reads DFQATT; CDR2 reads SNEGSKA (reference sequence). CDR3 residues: CSARDRVETQYF. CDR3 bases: TGCAGTGCTAGGGACCGGGTAGAGACCCAGTACTTC.

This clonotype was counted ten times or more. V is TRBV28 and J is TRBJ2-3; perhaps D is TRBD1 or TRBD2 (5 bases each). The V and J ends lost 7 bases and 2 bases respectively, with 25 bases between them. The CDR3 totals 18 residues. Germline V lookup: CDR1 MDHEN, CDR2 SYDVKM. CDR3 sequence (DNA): TGTGCCAGCATTCCAACAACGGGACCCCCAGATGACACAGATACGCAGTATTTT. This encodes CASIPTTGPPDDTDTQYF.

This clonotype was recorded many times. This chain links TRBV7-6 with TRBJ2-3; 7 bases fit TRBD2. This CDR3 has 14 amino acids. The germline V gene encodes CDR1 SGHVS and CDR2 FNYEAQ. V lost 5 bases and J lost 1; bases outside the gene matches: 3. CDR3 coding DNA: TGTGCCAGCAGCAGAAGCGGGGGCACAGATACGCAGTATTTT. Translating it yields CASSRSGGTDTQYF.

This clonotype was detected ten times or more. The CDR3 is CASSYIGTDTQYF. DNA of the CDR3: TGTGCCAGCAGTTACATTGGGACAGATACGCAGTATTTT. J is TRBJ2-3 and V is TRBV6-2 or TRBV6-3; no clear D gene. Trimming cost V 2 bases and J 3 bases, with 6 bases left between them. This CDR3 contains 13 residues. Per the germline V gene, CDR1 is MNHEY and CDR2 is SVGEGT.

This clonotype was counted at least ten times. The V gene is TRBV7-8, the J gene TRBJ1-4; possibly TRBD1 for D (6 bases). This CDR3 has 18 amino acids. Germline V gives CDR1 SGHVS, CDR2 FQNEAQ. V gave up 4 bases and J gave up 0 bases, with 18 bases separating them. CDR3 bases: TGTGCCAGCAGCTCCGCCGGGACAAGGGTTACAACTAATGAAAAACTGTTTTTT. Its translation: CASSSAGTRVTTNEKLFF.

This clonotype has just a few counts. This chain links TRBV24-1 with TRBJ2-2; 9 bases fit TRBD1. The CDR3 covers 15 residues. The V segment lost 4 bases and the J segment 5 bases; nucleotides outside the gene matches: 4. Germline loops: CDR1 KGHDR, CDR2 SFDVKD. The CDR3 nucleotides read TGTGCCACCAGTGAGGGGACAGGGCTTACCGGGGAGCTGTTTTTT. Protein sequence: CATSEGTGLTGELFF.

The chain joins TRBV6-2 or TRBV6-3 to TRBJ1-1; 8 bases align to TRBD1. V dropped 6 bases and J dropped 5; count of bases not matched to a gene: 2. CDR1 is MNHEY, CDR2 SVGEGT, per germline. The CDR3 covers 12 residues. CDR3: CASRRQGTEAFF. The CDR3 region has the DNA TGTGCCAGCAGACGACAGGGGACTGAAGCTTTCTTT.

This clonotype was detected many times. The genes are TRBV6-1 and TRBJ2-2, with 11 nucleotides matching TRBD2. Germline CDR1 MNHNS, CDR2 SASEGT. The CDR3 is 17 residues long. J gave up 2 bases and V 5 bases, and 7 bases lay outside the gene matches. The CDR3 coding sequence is TGTGCCAGCAGTACAACTAGCGGGGGCGCCAACACCGGGGAGCTGTTTTTT. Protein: CASSTTSGGANTGELFF.

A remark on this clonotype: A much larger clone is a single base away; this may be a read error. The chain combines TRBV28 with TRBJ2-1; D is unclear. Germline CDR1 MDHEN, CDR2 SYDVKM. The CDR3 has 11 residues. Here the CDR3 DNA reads TGTGCCAGCAGTCCCCGACACGAGCAGCTCTTC. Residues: CASSPRHEQLF.

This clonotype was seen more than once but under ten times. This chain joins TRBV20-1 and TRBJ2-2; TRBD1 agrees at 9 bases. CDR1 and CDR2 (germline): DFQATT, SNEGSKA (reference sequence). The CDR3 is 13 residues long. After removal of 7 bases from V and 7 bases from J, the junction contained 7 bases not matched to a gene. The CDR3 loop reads CSGKGQGVGELFF. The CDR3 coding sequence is TGCAGTGGAAAGGGACAGGGAGTCGGGGAGCTGTTTTTT.

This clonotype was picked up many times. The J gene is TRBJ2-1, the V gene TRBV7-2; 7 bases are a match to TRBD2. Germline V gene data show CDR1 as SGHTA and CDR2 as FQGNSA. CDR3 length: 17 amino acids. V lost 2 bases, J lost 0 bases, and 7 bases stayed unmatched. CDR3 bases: TGTGCCAGCAGCTTAAAGTTCGGGGGGTACTCCTACAATGAGCAGTTCTTC. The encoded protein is CASSLKFGGYSYNEQFF.

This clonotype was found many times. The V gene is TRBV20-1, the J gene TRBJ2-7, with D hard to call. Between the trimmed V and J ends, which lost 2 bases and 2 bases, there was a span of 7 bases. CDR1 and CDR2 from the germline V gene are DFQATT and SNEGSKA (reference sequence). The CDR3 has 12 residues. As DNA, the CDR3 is TGCAGTGCTAGACCCCGGCCCTACGAGCAGTACTTC. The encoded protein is CSARPRPYEQYF.

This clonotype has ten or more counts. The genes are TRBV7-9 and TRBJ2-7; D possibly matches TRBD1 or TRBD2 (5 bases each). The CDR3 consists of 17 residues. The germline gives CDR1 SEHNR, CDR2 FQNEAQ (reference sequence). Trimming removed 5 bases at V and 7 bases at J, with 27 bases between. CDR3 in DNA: TGTGCCAGCAGCCCGACGGGGCAGTCACTCAAAAAGTTGGAGCAGTACTTC. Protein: CASSPTGQSLKKLEQYF.

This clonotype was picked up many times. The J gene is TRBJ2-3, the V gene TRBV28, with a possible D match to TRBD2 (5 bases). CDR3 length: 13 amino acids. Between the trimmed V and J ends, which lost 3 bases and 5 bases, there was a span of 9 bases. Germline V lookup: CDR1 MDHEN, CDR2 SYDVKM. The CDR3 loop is CASSFEGIDTQYF. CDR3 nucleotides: TGTGCCAGCAGTTTTGAGGGTATAGATACGCAGTATTTT.

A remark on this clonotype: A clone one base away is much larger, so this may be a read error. This CDR3 is CARSFGGTSEQYF. DNA for the CDR3: TGTGCCAGAAGTTTCGGCGGGACTAGCGAGCAGTACTTC. The chain is built from TRBV12-3 or TRBV12-4 and TRBJ2-7, with 8 bases lining up with TRBD2. The CDR3 is made up of 13 amino acids.

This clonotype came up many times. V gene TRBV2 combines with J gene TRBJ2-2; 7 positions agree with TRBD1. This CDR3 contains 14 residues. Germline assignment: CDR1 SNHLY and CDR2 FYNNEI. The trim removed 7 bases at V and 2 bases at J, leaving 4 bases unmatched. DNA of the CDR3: TGTGCCAGCAAACCAGGGGGAAACACCGGGGAGCTGTTTTTT. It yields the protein CASKPGGNTGELFF.

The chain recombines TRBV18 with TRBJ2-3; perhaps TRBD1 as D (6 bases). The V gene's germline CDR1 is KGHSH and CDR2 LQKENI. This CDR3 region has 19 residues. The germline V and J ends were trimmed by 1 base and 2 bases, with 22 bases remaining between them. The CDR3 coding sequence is TGTGCCAGCTCACCACTCCACTTAGGGGGTGCGAGGGACACAGATACGCAGTATTTT. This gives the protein CASSPLHLGGARDTDTQYF.